The clone carrying this T cell receptor (beta chain) occurred a few times. This specimen comes from a study of identical twins. Trimming left V 5 bases short and J 7 bases short, with 15 bases between. The CDR3 totals 13 residues. Germline CDR1 is GTSNPN and CDR2 is SVGIG (reference sequence). Each CDR3 protein gets one entry after TCRdb re-called the 5' RACE reads with MiXCR. The repertoire consists of fewer than 900,000 distinct CDR3 sequences, with roughly 18% occurring once and the leading ten covering around 14%. The same specimen was also included in a second study, on T cells expressing NK-cell markers.

The J gene is TRBJ1-5, the V gene TRBV30; weak D call: TRBD1 (5 bases). The sequencing sample was made of PBMCs. The TCR originated in a woman younger than 35 in good health. The CDR3 sequence: CAWASGGGQPQHF. In nucleotides, the CDR3 is TGTGCCTGGGCTTCGGGGGGAGGACAGCCCCAGCATTTT.